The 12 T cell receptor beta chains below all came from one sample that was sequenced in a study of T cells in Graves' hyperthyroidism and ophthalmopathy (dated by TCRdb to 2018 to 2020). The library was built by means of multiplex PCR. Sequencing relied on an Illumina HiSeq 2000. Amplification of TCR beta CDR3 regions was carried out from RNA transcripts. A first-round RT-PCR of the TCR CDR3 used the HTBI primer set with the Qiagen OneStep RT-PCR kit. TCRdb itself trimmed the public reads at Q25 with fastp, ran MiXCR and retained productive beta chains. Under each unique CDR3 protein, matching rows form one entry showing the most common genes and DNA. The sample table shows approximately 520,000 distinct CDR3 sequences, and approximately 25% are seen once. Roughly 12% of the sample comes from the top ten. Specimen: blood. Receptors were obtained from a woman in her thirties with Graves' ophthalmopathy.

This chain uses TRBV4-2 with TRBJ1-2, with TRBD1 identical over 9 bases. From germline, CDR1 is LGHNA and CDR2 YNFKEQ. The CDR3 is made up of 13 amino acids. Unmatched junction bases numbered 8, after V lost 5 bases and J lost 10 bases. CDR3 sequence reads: CASSLPGQGDYTF. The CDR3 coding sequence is TGTGCCAGCAGCTTACCGGGACAGGGAGACTACACCTTC.

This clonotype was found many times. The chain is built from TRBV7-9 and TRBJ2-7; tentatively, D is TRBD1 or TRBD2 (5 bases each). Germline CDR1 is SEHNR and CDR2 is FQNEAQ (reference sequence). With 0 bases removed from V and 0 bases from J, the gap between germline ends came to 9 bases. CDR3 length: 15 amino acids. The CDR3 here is CASSLAGTSSYEQYF. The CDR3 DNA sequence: TGTGCCAGCAGCTTAGCCGGGACCAGCTCCTACGAGCAGTACTTC. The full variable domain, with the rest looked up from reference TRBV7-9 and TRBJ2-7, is DTGVSQNPRHKITKRGQNVTFRCDPISEHNRLYWYRQTLGQGPEFLTYFQNEAQLEKSRLLSDRFSAERPKGSFSTLEIQRTEQGDSAMYLCASSLAGTSSYEQYFGPGTRLTVT.

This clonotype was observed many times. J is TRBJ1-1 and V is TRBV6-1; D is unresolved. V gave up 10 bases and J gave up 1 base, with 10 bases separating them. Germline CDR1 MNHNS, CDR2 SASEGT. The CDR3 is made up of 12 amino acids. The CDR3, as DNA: TGTGCCACTAGTCGGGGGAACACTGAAGCTTTCTTT. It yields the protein CATSRGNTEAFF.

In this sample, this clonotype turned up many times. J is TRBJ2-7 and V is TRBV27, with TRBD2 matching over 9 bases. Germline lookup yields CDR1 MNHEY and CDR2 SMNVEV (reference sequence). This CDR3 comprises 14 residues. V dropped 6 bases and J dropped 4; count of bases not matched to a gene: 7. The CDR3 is CASRTGLAGYEQYF. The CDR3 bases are TGTGCCAGCAGAACCGGGCTAGCGGGGTACGAGCAGTACTTC.

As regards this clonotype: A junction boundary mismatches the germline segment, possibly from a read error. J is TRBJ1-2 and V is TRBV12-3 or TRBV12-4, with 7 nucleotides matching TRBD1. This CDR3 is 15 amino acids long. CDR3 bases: TGTGCCAGCAGCTTAGGGGGCAGGGGGAAAGATGGCTACACCTTC. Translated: CASSLGGRGKDGYTF.

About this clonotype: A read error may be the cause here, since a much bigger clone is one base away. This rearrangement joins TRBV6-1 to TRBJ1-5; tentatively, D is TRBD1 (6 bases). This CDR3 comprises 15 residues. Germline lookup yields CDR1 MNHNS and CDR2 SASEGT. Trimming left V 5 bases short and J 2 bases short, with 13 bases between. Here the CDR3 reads CASSPIQGGNQPQHF. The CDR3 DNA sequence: TGTGCCAGCAGTCCCATACAGGGTGGCAATCAGCCCCAGCATTTT.

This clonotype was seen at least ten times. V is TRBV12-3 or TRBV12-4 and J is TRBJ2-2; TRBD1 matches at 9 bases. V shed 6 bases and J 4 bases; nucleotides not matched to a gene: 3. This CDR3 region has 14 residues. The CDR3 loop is CASRRGQGTGELFF. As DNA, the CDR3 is TGTGCCAGCAGAAGGGGACAGGGCACCGGGGAGCTGTTTTTT.

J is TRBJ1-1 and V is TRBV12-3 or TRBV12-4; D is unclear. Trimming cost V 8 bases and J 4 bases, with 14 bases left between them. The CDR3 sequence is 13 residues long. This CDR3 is CASGLDGSTEAFF. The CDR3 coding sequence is TGTGCCAGCGGCCTGGACGGTAGCACTGAAGCTTTCTTT.

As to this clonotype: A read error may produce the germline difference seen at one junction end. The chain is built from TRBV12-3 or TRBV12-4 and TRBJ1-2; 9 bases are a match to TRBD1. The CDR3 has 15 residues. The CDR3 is CATSGVDRGIDGYTF. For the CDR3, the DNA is TGTGCCACCAGTGGGGTAGACAGGGGGATCGATGGCTACACCTTC.

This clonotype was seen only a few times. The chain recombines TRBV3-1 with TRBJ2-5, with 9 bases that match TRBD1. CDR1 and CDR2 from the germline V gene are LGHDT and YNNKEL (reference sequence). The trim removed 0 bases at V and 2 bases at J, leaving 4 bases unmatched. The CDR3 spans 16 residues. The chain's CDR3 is CASSQDFGTGQETQYF. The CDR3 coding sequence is TGTGCCAGCAGCCAAGATTTCGGGACAGGGCAAGAGACCCAGTACTTC.

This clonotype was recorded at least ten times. DNA for the CDR3: TGCAGTGCTAGGGCAGGGGGCGCTGGGTACGAGCAGTACTTC. Protein product: CSARAGGAGYEQYF. The chain recombines TRBV20-1 with TRBJ2-7, with 8 bases that match TRBD1. Germline V CDR1 and CDR2: DFQATT, SNEGSKA (reference sequence). The CDR3 extends over 14 amino acids. Losses at the gene ends were 3 bases for V and 4 bases for J; bases not matched to a gene: 8.

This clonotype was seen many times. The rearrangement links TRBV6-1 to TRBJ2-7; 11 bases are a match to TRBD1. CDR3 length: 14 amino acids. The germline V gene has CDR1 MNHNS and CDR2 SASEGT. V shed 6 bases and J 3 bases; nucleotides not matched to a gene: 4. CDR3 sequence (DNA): TGTGCCAGCAGATTGGGACAGGGGGGCTACGAGCAGTACTTC. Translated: CASRLGQGGYEQYF.